This T cell receptor beta chain was documented in a study of cytomegalovirus exposure and HLA in healthy donors. 60 Vbeta and 13 Jbeta primers were used in PCR. Sequencing was performed with immunoSEQ multiplex PCR; in TCRdb, only in-frame clones are kept and a portion is missing. The table records some 180,000 clones, approximately 85% of them present only once. Notes on the study in general: Researchers reported from a later analysis that most CMV-associated TCR beta chains appeared HLA-restricted. TCR beta sequences reportedly predicted the HLA-A and HLA-B alleles of most subjects accurately. CMV serostatus was the sole immune exposure information available. Reportedly, cytomegalovirus status was diagnosed with high sensitivity and specificity.

As regards this clone: Its target is not known.

The CDR3 loop spans 18 amino acids. The rearrangement links TRBV21-1 to TRBJ2-7; the table's D call of TRBD2 was not tested on the DNA. TRBV21-1 is deemed a pseudogene. Specimen: PBMCs. This sequence originates from a woman aged 50 to 65 in good health and CMV-seronegative. In DNA, the CDR3 is TGTGCCAGCAGCAAAGCCCTAGCGGGAGGCCTAAGCTCCTACGAGCAGTACTTC. The encoded protein is CASSKALAGGLSSYEQYF.